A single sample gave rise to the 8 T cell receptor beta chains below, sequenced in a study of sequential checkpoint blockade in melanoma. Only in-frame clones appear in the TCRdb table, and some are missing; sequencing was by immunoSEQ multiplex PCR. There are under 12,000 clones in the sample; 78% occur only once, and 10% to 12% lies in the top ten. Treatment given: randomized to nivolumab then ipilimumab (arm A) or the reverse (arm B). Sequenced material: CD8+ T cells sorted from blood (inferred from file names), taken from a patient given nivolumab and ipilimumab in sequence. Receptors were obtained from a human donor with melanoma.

CDR3 residues: CASSAWTSGGANEQFF. CDR3 DNA: TGTGCCAGCAGCGCCTGGACTAGCGGGGGGGCAAATGAGCAGTTCTTC. This chain connects TRBV7-6 to TRBJ2-1; 15 bases match TRBD2. Trimming took 5 bases from V and 7 from J; bases not matched to a gene: 6. Germline V CDR1 and CDR2: SGHVS, FNYEAQ. The CDR3 covers 16 residues.

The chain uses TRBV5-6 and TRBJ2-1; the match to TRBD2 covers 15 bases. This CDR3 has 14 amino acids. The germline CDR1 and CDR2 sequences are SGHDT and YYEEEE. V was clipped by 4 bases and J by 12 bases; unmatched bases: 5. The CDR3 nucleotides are TGTGCCAGCAGCCGGACTAGCGGGAGGGCCGGGCAGTTCTTC. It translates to CASSRTSGRAGQFF.

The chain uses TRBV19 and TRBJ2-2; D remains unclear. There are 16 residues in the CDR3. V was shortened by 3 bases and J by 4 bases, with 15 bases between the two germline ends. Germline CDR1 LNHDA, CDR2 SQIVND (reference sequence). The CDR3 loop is CASSIQQHYVTGELFF. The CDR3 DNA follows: TGTGCCAGTAGTATTCAGCAACACTACGTCACCGGGGAGCTGTTTTTT.

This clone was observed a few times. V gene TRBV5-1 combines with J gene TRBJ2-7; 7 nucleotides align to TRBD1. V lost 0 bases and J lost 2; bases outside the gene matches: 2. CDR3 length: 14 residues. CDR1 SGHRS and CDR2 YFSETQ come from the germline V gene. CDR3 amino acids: CASSLVQGTYEQYF. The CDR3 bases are TGCGCCAGCAGCTTGGTACAGGGGACCTACGAGCAGTACTTC.

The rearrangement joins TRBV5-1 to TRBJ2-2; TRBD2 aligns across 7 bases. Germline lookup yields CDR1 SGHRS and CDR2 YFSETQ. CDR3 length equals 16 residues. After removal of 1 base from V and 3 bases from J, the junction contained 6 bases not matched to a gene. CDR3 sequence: CASSLRLAAYTGELFF. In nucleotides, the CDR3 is TGCGCCAGCAGCTTGCGTCTAGCGGCCTACACCGGGGAGCTGTTTTTT.

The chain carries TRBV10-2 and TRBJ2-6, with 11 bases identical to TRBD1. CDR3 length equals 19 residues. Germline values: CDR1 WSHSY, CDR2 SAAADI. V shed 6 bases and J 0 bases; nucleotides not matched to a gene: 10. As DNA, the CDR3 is TGCGCCAGCAGAGAGAGGTGGGACAGGGGGAACTCTGGGGCCAACGTCCTGACTTTC. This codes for CASRERWDRGNSGANVLTF.

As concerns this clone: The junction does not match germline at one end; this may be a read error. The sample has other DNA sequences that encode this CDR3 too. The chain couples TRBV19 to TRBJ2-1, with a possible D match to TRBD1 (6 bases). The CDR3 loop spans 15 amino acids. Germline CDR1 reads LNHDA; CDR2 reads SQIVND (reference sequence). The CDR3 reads CASSIGTTSYNEQFF. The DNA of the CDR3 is TGTGCCAGTAGTATTGGGACAACCTCCTACAATGAGCAATTCTTC.

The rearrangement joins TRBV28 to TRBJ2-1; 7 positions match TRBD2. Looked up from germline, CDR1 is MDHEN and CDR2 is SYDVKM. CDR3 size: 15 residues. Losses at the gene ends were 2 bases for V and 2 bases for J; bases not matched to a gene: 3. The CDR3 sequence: CASSLAGETYNEQFF. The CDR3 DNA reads TGTGCCAGCAGTTTAGCGGGAGAAACCTACAATGAGCAGTTCTTC.